These 14 T cell receptor beta chains came from one sample sequenced in a study of Ad26.COV2.S vaccination and SARS-CoV-2 variants. Treatment specified: some 19 received Ad26.COV2.S at low or high dose, single or two shots; about 5 received placebo; per-sample allocation not given. Sampling was performed 63 days after the first vaccine or placebo injection. Repertoires were generated with immunoSEQ multiplex PCR, while TCRdb's copy carries only in-frame clones and drops some. The data contain a few hundred thousand clones, around 87% of them singletons. This material consisted of peripheral blood, taken in a trial of Ad26.COV2.S vaccine versus placebo. The source is a person aged 18-60 years who received the Ad26.COV2.S COVID-19 vaccine or a placebo.

The V and J genes are TRBV11-2 and TRBJ1-5; D is undetermined. V lost 0 bases and J lost 3, with 9 bases in between. Germline V gene data show CDR1 as SGHAT and CDR2 as FQNNGV. CDR3 length equals 15 residues. The CDR3 here is CASSLEPTPNQPQHF. CDR3 coding DNA: TGTGCCAGCAGCTTAGAGCCGACCCCCAATCAGCCCCAGCATTTT.

This sequence joins TRBV5-4 and TRBJ1-1; 12 nucleotides align to TRBD1. J gave up 5 bases and V 3 bases, and 8 bases lay outside the gene matches. The CDR3 runs to 16 residues. CDR1 is SGHNT, CDR2 YYREEE, per germline (reference sequence). This CDR3 is CASSWGQGAGRTEAFF. CDR3 coding DNA: TGTGCCAGCAGCTGGGGACAGGGGGCCGGCAGGACTGAAGCTTTCTTT.

This clone was seen a single time. The CDR3 DNA follows: TGTGCCAGCAAGGCGGCAGGGGGGAGCTCCTACGAGCAGTACTTC. As protein: CASKAAGGSSYEQYF. The V call is TRBV2, the J call TRBJ2-7, with a possible D match to TRBD1 (7 bases). Deletions cut 7 bases from V and 0 bases from J, with 16 bases between. The CDR3 spans 15 residues. CDR1 is SNHLY and CDR2 is FYNNEI in the germline V gene.

This clone is a singleton in its sample. The V call is TRBV6-5, the J call TRBJ1-4, with D perhaps TRBD1 (5 bases). This CDR3 is built from 16 residues. Germline V gene lookup returns CDR1 MNHEY and CDR2 SVGAGI. Trimming took off 2 bases at V and 3 bases at J, with 13 bases between the two ends. Here the CDR3 reads CASSYISSRANEKLFF. CDR3 bases: TGTGCCAGCAGTTACATCTCCTCCAGGGCTAATGAAAAACTGTTTTTT.

This chain uses TRBV30 with TRBJ2-2; perhaps TRBD2 as D (5 bases). V lost 0 bases to trimming and J lost 8 bases, with 10 bases between them. Germline-derived CDR1 and CDR2 are GTSNPN and SVGIG (reference sequence). CDR3 length equals 13 residues. The CDR3 sequence: CAWSVGGGGELFF. CDR3 DNA: TGTGCCTGGAGTGTAGGCGGAGGAGGGGAGCTGTTTTTT.

V usage is TRBV28 and J usage is TRBJ1-2; unclear D gene. Trimming took off 3 bases at V and 5 bases at J, with 4 bases between the two ends. Germline V CDR1 and CDR2: MDHEN, SYDVKM. This CDR3 comprises 11 residues. The CDR3 here is CASSLTYGYTF. The CDR3 DNA is TGTGCCAGCAGTTTGACTTATGGCTACACCTTC.

J is TRBJ2-1 and V is TRBV20-1, with 9 positions matching TRBD2. This CDR3 is built from 11 residues. CDR1 DFQATT and CDR2 SNEGSKA come from the germline V gene (reference sequence). DNA for the CDR3: TGCAGGGCGGGGGGGAACAATGAGCAGTTCTTC. Protein sequence: CRAGGNNEQFF.

The rearrangement joins TRBV19 to TRBJ1-1, with TRBD1 matching over 9 bases. V was clipped by 3 bases and J by 4 bases; unmatched bases: 6. The germline gives CDR1 LNHDA, CDR2 SQIVND (reference sequence). The CDR3 has 15 amino acids. The CDR3 region is CASSMGDRDGTEAFF. The CDR3 DNA is TGTGCCAGTAGTATGGGGGACAGGGATGGCACTGAAGCTTTCTTT.

This chain joins TRBV19 and TRBJ1-4; 7 nucleotides match TRBD1. V lost 2 bases and J lost 6; bases outside the gene matches: 9. The CDR3 is made up of 16 amino acids. CDR1 and CDR2 from the germline V gene are LNHDA and SQIVND (reference sequence). CDR3 region: CASSIIFDRDDEKLFF. In nucleotides, the CDR3 is TGTGCCAGTAGTATAATTTTCGACAGGGACGATGAAAAACTGTTTTTT.

The chain is built from TRBV7-2 and TRBJ2-1; TRBD1 matches 11 bases. Trimming cost V 2 bases and J 10 bases; bases outside gene matches: 13. Germline loops: CDR1 SGHTA, CDR2 FQGNSA. The CDR3 has 17 residues. CDR3 sequence: CASSLYFVGQGVGEQFF. Written as DNA, the CDR3 is TGTGCCAGCAGCTTATATTTCGTGGGACAGGGGGTCGGGGAGCAGTTCTTC.

This clone was recorded once. This sequence joins TRBV11-3 and TRBJ2-1; TRBD2 is a possible D gene (5 bases). Germline lookup yields CDR1 SGHNT and CDR2 YENEEA. The CDR3 length is 13 residues. Between the trimmed V and J ends, which lost 0 bases and 8 bases, there was a span of 8 bases. DNA of the CDR3: TGTGCCAGCAGCTTAGATCACGGGGATGAGCAGTTCTTC. Amino acid sequence: CASSLDHGDEQFF.

This chain joins TRBV4-2 and TRBJ2-1; D gene ambiguous. Germline CDR1 is LGHNA and CDR2 is YNFKEQ. This CDR3 contains 14 residues. V lost 0 bases and J lost 7, with 10 bases in between. The CDR3 region is CASSQDGVPNEQFF. CDR3 nucleotides: TGTGCCAGCAGCCAAGATGGTGTCCCTAATGAGCAGTTCTTC.

A single count supports this clone. The gene calls are TRBV3-1 (or the pseudogene TRBV3-2) and TRBJ2-1; 10 nucleotides align to TRBD2. The CDR3 is 16 amino acids. Looked up from germline, CDR1 is LGHDT and CDR2 is YNNKEL (reference sequence). V trimming: 5 bases; J trimming: 6 bases; junction bases outside the gene matches: 10. CDR3 sequence: CASSYSGGALGNEQFF. The CDR3 bases are TGTGCCAGCAGCTACAGCGGGGGGGCTCTCGGCAATGAGCAGTTCTTC.

V is TRBV7-6 and J is TRBJ2-7, with 13 nucleotides matching TRBD2. The CDR3 is 15 residues long. Unmatched junction bases numbered 2, after V lost 1 base and J lost 5 bases. The germline V gene encodes CDR1 SGHVS and CDR2 FNYEAQ. CDR3 coding DNA: TGTGCCAGCAGCTTAGGGACTAGCGGGAGAAACGAGCAGTACTTC. Its translation: CASSLGTSGRNEQYF. The full variable domain, completed using reference TRBV7-6 and TRBJ2-7, is GAGVSQSPRYKVTKRGQDVALRCDPISGHVSLYWYRQALGQGPEFLTYFNYEAQQDKSGLPNDRFSAERPEGSISTLTIQRTEQRDSAMYRCASSLGTSGRNEQYFGPGTRLTVT.